This is a list of T cell receptor beta chains from one sample in a study of graft-versus-host responses after intestinal transplantation. Sequencing was performed with immunoSEQ multiplex PCR; in TCRdb, only in-frame clones are kept and a portion is missing. The sample lists over 80,000 clones; about nine tenths were seen once. The antigens these receptors bind are not known. The material sequenced was unstimulated CD4+ T cells sorted from spleen or lymph node cells, taken before transplant. The receptors originated from a human donor who was the organ donor for an intestinal transplant. CDR3s include the opening cysteine and the closing phenylalanine or tryptophan. Each record gives: J gene, V gene, D gene, clone size, CDR3 DNA, CDR3 protein. D genes are given only for firm matches. Where a row states a size, it is once, few, many or the class of an expanded clone; other rows omit it.

>TRBJ2-3|TRBV4-2|.|.
TGTGCCAGCAGCCAAGATCCGGGTACGCAGTATTTT
CASSQDPGTQYF
>TRBJ1-1|TRBV7-3|.|.
TGTGCCAGCAGCTTATTGGCAGGGGTCACTGAAGCTTTCTTT
CASSLLAGVTEAFF
>TRBJ1-2|TRBV30|.|once
TGTGCCCGTCGGGGGGCGGTCTATGGCTACACCTTC
CARRGAVYGYTF
>TRBJ2-7|TRBV11-3|.|.
TGTGCCAGCAGCTTAGGCGCAGCGGCCAACGAGCAGTACTTC
CASSLGAAANEQYF
>TRBJ1-2|TRBV6-1|TRBD1|.
TGTGCCAGCAGTCCTCCGGGACAGGGTGTGGGCTACACCTTC
CASSPPGQGVGYTF
>TRBJ2-7|TRBV30|TRBD1|.
TGTGCCTTGGACAGGGGCTACGAGCAGTACTTC
CALDRGYEQYF
>TRBJ2-7|TRBV2|TRBD2|once
TGTGCCAGCAGGGGGCGGGACTACAACGAGCAGTACTTC
CASRGRDYNEQYF
>TRBJ1-1|TRBV5-1|.|few
TGCGCCAGCAGCTGGGAAGGACTTCTCGTGAACACTGAAGCTTTCTTT
CASSWEGLLVNTEAFF
>TRBJ1-1|TRBV2|TRBD1|.
TGTGCGGAAGGGGGCGACGTAACTGAAGCTTTCTTT
CAEGGDVTEAFF
>TRBJ2-4|TRBV11-2|TRBD2|.
TGTGCCAGCAGTCTCTGGGCGGGGGGCCTACAAAACATTCAGTACTTC
CASSLWAGGLQNIQYF
>TRBJ1-3|TRBV18|.|.
TGTGCCAGCTCACCACTTGACCCTGGAGCTTCTGGAAACACCATATATTTT
CASSPLDPGASGNTIYF
>TRBJ2-2|TRBV19|TRBD1|.
TGTGCCAGTAAGATTGACAGGGCCGGTAGGACCGGGGAGCTGTTTTTT
CASKIDRAGRTGELFF
>TRBJ1-4|TRBV7-9|.|.
TGTGCCAGCAGCTTAGCTCAGTTCAATGAAAAACTGTTTTTT
CASSLAQFNEKLFF
>TRBJ2-7|TRBV7-6|TRBD1|.
TGTGCCAGCAGCTTCCGACAGGGGGCCTACGAGCAGTACTTC
CASSFRQGAYEQYF
>TRBJ2-5|TRBV7-3|TRBD2|.
TGTGCCAGCAGCTCCCTAGCGGGGGGGCGGGAGACCCAGTACTTC
CASSSLAGGRETQYF
>TRBJ2-7|TRBV7-9|.|.
TGTGCCAGCAGCCCGACGGGCAGGGCCTACGAGCAGTACTTC
CASSPTGRAYEQYF
>TRBJ1-2|TRBV19|TRBD1|once
TGTGCCAGTAGTACCGGGGACAGTCGCTATGGCTACACCTTC
CASSTGDSRYGYTF
>TRBJ2-7|TRBV4-3|TRBD1|.
TGCGCCAGCAGCCGCCTCCGGGACAGGGCCTACGAGCAGTACTTC
CASSRLRDRAYEQYF
>TRBJ1-5|TRBV6-6|.|.
TGTGCCAGCAGTTACTCGCAGGGGTACAATCAGCCCCAGCATTTT
CASSYSQGYNQPQHF
>TRBJ2-5|TRBV7-6|TRBD2|.
TGTGCCAGCAGCTCGAACGGACTAGCGGGGGGGACCCAGTACTTC
CASSSNGLAGGTQYF
>TRBJ1-1|TRBV7-2|.|.
TGTGCCAGCAGCTTAGCGGGCCTCCGCCTGGGCCCTGAAGCTTTCTTT
CASSLAGLRLGPEAFF
>TRBJ2-1|TRBV5-1|TRBD1|.
TGCGCCAGCACGATACAGGGGGCGAGCTCCTACAATGAGCAGTTCTTC
CASTIQGASSYNEQFF